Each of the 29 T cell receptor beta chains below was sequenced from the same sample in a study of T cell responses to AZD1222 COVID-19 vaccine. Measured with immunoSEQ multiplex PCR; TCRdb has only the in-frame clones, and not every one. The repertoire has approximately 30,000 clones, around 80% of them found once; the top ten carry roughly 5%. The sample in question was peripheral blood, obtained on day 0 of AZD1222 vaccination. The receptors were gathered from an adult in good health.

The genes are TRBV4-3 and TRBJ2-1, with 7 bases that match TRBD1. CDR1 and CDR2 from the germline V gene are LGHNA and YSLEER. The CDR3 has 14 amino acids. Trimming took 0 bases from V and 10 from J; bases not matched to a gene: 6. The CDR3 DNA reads TGCGCCAGCAGCCAAGATACAGGGGCATACGAGCAGTTCTTC. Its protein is CASSQDTGAYEQFF.

In nucleotides, the CDR3 is TGTGCCAGCAGTGAAAGGCAGGGTAGCAATCAGCCCCAGCATTTT. Translated, it gives CASSERQGSNQPQHF. The chain couples TRBV2 to TRBJ1-5; D perhaps matches TRBD1 (5 bases). V lost 2 bases and J 0 bases, leaving 8 bases between the germline ends. CDR3 length equals 15 residues. Germline V lookup: CDR1 SNHLY, CDR2 FYNNEI. Full variable domain (missing parts from reference TRBV2 and TRBJ1-5): EPEVTQTPSHQVTQMGQEVILRCVPISNHLYFYWYRQILGQKVEFLVSFYNNEISEKSEIFDDQFSVERPDGSNFTLKIRSTKLEDSAMYFCASSERQGSNQPQHFGDGTRLSIL.

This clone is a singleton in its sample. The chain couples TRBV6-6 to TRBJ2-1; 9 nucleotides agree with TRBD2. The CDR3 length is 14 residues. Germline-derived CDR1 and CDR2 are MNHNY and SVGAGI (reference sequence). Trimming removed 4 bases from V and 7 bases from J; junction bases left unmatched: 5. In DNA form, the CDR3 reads TGTGCCAGCAGTTTTAGCGGGGGCTCGAATGAGCAGTTCTTC. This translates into CASSFSGGSNEQFF.

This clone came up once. In nucleotides, the CDR3 is TGCAGCGTTACGAACACTGAAGCTTTCTTT. Translating it yields CSVTNTEAFF. The chain employs TRBV29-1 and TRBJ1-1; D is ambiguous. V lost 5 bases to trimming and J lost 1 base, with 2 bases between them. CDR3 size: 10 residues. Germline CDR1 and CDR2: SQVTM and ANQGSEA.

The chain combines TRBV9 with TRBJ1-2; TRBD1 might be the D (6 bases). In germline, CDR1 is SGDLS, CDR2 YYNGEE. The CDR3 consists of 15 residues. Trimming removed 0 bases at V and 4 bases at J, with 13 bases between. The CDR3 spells CASSVAAGVVYGYTF. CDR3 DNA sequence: TGTGCCAGCAGCGTAGCCGCAGGGGTCGTCTATGGCTACACCTTC.

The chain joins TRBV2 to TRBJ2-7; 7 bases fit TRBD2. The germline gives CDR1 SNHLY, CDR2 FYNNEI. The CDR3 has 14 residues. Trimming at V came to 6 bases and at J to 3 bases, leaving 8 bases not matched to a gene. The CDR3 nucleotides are TGTGCCAGCAGGGGAGGGACGGTAAGCTACGAGCAGTACTTC. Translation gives CASRGGTVSYEQYF.

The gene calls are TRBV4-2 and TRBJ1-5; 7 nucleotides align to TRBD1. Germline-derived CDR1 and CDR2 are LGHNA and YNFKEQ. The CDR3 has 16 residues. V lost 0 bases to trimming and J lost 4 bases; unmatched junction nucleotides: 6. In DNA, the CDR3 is TGTGCCAGCAGCCAAGATCCGGACAGGATAAATCAGCCCCAGCATTTT. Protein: CASSQDPDRINQPQHF.

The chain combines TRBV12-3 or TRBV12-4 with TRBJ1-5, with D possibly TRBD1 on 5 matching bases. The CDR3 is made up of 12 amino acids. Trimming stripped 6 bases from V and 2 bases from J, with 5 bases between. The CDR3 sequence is CASSRGNQPQHF. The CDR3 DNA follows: TGTGCCAGCAGCAGGGGCAATCAGCCCCAGCATTTT.

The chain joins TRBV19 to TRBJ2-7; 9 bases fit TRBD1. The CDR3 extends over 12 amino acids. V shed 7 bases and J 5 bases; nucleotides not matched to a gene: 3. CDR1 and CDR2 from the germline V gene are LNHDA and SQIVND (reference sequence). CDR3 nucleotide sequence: TGTGCCAGTAACACAGGGGGCCACGAGCAGTACTTC. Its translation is CASNTGGHEQYF. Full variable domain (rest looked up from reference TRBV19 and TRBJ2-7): DGGITQSPKYLFRKEGQNVTLSCEQNLNHDAMYWYRQDPGQGLRLIYYSQIVNDFQKGDIAEGYSVSREKKESFPLTVTSAQKNPTAFYLCASNTGGHEQYFGPGTRLTVT.

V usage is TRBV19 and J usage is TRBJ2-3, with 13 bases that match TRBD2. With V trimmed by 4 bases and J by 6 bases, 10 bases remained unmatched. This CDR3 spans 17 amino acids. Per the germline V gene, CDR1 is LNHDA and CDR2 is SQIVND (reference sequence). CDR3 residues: CASSNPRTSGRLDTQYF. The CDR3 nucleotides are TGTGCCAGTAGTAACCCCCGGACTAGCGGGAGATTGGATACGCAGTATTTT.

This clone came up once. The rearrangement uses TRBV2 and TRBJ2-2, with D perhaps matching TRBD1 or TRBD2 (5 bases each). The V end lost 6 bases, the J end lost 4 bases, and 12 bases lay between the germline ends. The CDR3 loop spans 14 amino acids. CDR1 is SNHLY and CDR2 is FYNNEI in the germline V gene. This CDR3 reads CASRELGVTGELFF. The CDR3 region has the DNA TGTGCCAGCAGGGAGTTGGGGGTCACCGGGGAGCTGTTTTTT.

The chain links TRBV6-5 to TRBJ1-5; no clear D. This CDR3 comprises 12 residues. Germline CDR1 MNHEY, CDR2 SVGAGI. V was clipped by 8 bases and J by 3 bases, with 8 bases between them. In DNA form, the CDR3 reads TGTGCCAGCGGGCGGAACAATCAGCCCCAGCATTTT. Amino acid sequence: CASGRNNQPQHF.

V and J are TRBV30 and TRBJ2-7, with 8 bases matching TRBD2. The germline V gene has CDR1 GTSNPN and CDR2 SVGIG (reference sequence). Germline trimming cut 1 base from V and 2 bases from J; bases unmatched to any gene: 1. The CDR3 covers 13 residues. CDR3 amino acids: CAWSEGLAYEQYF. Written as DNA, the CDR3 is TGTGCCTGGAGTGAGGGACTAGCCTACGAGCAGTACTTC.

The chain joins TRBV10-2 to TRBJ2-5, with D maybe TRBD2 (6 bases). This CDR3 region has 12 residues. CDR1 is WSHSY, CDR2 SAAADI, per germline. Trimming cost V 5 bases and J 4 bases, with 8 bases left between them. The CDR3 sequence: CASSTGVETQYF. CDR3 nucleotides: TGCGCCAGCAGTACGGGGGTAGAGACCCAGTACTTC.

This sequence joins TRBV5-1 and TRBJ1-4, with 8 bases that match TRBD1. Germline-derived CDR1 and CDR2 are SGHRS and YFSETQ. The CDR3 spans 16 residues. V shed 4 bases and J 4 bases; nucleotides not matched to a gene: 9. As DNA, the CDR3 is TGCGCCAGCAGCCACGGGGACAGGCAGAATAATGAAAAACTGTTTTTT. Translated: CASSHGDRQNNEKLFF.

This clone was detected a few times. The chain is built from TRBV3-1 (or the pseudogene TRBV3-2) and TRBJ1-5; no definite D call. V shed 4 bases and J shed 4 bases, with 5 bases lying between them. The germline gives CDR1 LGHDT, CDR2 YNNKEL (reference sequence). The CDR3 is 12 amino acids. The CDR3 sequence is CASSLLNQPQHF. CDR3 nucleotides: TGTGCCAGCAGCCTCTTAAATCAGCCCCAGCATTTT.

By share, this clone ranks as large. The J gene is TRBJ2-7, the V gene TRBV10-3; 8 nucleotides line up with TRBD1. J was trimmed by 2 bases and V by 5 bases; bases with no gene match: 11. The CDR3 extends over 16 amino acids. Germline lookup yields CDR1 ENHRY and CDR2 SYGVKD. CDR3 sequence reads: CAISPTGDTVTYEQYF. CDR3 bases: TGTGCCATCAGTCCGACAGGGGATACAGTCACCTACGAGCAGTACTTC.

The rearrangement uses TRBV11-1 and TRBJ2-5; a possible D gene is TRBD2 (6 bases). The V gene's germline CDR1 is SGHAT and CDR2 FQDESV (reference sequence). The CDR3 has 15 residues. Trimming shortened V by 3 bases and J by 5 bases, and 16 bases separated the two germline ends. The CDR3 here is CASSFIGHAGETQYF. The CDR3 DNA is TGTGCCAGCAGCTTTATAGGCCACGCGGGGGAGACCCAGTACTTC.

The CDR3 loop is CASSQDPQVSTGELFF. In DNA form, the CDR3 reads TGCGCCAGCAGCCAAGATCCGCAGGTTAGCACCGGGGAGCTGTTTTTT. This chain links TRBV4-1 with TRBJ2-2; no firm D call. Deletions cut 0 bases from V and 4 bases from J, with 12 bases between. CDR1 and CDR2 (germline): MGHRA, YSYEKL. There are 16 residues in the CDR3.

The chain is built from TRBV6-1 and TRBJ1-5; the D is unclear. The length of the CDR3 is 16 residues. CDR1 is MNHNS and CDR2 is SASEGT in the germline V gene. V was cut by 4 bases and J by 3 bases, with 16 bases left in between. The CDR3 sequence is CASSVVVGSHNQPQHF. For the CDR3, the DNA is TGTGCCAGCAGTGTGGTCGTAGGCTCTCACAATCAGCCCCAGCATTTT.

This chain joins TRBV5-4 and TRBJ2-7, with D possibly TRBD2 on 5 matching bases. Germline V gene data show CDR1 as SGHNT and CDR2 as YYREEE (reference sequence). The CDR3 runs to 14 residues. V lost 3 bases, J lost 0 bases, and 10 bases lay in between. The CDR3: CASSSGVSSYEQYV. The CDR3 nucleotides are TGTGCCAGCAGCTCCGGGGTGAGCTCCTACGAGCAGTACGTC.

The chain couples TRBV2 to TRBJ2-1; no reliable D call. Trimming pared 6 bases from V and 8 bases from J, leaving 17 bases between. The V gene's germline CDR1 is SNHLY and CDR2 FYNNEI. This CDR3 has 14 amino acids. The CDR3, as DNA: TGTGCCAGCAGGAAGGACCCCTTATCCGATGAGCAGTTCTTC. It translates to CASRKDPLSDEQFF.

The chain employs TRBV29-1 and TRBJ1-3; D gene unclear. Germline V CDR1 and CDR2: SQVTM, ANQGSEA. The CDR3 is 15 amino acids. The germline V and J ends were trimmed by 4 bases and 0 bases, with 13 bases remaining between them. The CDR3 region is CSVVARTLSGNTIYF. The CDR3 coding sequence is TGCAGCGTTGTTGCCAGGACCCTCTCTGGAAACACCATATATTTT.

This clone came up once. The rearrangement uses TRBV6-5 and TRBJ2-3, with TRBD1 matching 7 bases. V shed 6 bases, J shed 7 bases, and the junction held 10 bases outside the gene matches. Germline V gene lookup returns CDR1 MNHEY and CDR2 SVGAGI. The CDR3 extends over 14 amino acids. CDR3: CASRSDRNGYTQYF. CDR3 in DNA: TGTGCCAGCAGGTCGGACAGGAATGGATATACGCAGTATTTT.

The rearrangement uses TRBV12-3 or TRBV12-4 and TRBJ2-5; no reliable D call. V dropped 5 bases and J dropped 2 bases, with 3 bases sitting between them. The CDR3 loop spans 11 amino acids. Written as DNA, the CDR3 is TGTGCCAGCAGTCTACAAGAGACCCAGTACTTC. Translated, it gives CASSLQETQYF.

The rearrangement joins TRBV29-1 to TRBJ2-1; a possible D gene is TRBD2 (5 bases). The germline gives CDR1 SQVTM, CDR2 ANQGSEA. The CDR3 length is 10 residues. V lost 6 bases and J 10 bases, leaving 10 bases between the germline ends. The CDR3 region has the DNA TGCAGCGTCGTCCGGGAAGAGCAGTTCTTC. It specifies CSVVREEQFF.

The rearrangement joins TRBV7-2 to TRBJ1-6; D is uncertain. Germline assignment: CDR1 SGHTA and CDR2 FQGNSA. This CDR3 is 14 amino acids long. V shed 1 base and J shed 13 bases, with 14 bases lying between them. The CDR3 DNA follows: TGTGCCAGCAGCTTAGGGACCTTGGCCGCTCCCCTCCACTTT. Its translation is CASSLGTLAAPLHF.

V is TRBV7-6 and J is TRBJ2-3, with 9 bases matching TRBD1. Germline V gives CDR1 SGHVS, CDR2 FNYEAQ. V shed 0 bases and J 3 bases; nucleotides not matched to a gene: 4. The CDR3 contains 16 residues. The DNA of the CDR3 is TGTGCCAGCAGCTTAGCGCCGGGACAGGGAACAGATACGCAGTATTTT. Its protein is CASSLAPGQGTDTQYF.

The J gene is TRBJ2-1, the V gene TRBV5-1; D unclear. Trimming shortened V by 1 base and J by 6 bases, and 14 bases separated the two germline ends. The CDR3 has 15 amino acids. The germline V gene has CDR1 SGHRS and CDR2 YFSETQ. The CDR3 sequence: CASSLWSGSLNEQFF. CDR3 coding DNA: TGCGCCAGCAGCTTGTGGTCGGGCAGTCTCAATGAGCAGTTCTTC.